Listed below are T cell receptor beta chains from one sample, sequenced in a study of early stage breast cancer tumors. The method was immunoSEQ multiplex PCR; TCRdb's version includes in-frame clones alone and lacks a portion of them. The sample lists about 69,000 clones, about 85% occurring once. Sequencing used blood. These receptor sequences come from a person aged 40-50 years with breast cancer. Each CDR3 is given with its conserved first and last residue. Each record gives: clone size, J gene, D gene, V gene, CDR3 protein, CDR3 DNA. A D gene is named only where the DNA matches it firmly. Expanded clones are given a class, and other clones once, few, many or no size at all.

.,TRBJ2-5,TRBD1,TRBV27,CASGYREDRVDETQYF,TGTGCCAGCGGTTATCGTGAGGACAGGGTGGATGAGACCCAGTACTTC
.,TRBJ1-5,.,TRBV28,CASKRTVGWQPQHF,TGTGCCAGCAAAAGGACAGTGGGTTGGCAGCCCCAGCATTTT
.,TRBJ1-3,.,TRBV5-6,CASSRTVGGNTIYF,TGTGCCAGCAGCCGGACAGTGGGTGGAAACACCATATATTTT
.,TRBJ1-2,TRBD1,TRBV30,CAWSVQRGHGYTF,TGTGCCTGGAGTGTACAGAGGGGGCATGGCTACACCTTC
once,TRBJ2-1,TRBD2,TRBV14,CASSRRSWTSGTEEQFF,TGTGCCAGCAGCCGACGGTCGTGGACTAGCGGGACGGAGGAGCAGTTCTTC
.,TRBJ1-1,.,TRBV29-1,CSVDKTTQNTEAFF,TGCAGCGTTGACAAGACAACGCAGAACACTGAAGCTTTCTTT
.,TRBJ1-1,.,TRBV12-5,CASGPGGNGFGTFF,TGTGCTAGTGGTCCCGGGGGAAATGGGTTTGGGACTTTCTTT
few,TRBJ2-2,.,TRBV27,CASSWSTNTGELFF,TGTGCCAGCAGTTGGTCAACGAACACCGGGGAGCTGTTTTTT
.,TRBJ2-1,TRBD2,TRBV7-9,CASSHKGTSGDYNEQFF,TGTGCCAGCAGCCATAAAGGGACTAGCGGGGACTACAATGAGCAGTTCTTC
.,TRBJ1-5,.,TRBV19,CASSLTGNSNQPQHF,TGTGCCAGTAGTCTTACAGGGAACAGCAATCAGCCCCAGCATTTT
.,TRBJ2-3,TRBD2,TRBV28,CASRYSGREGVDTQYF,TGTGCCAGCCGTTATTCGGGGCGGGAGGGAGTAGATACGCAGTATTTT
.,TRBJ1-5,.,TRBV11-2,CASSLAGGYQPQHF,TGTGCCAGCAGCTTAGCGGGGGGCTATCAGCCCCAGCATTTT
.,TRBJ1-4,TRBD1,TRBV28,CASRLEGAGFNEKLFF,TGTGCCAGCAGGTTGGAGGGGGCCGGATTTAATGAAAAACTGTTTTTT
.,TRBJ1-4,TRBD1,TRBV5-6,CASSSQGAGEKLFF,TGTGCCAGCAGCTCACAGGGGGCTGGTGAAAAACTGTTTTTT
.,TRBJ2-7,.,TRBV20-1,CSARLATEQYF,TGCAGTGCTAGACTAGCGACCGAGCAGTACTTC
.,TRBJ2-7,.,TRBV11-2,CASSPEGGVHEQYF,TGTGCCAGCAGCCCCGAGGGAGGAGTTCACGAGCAGTACTTC
few,TRBJ1-5,.,TRBV18,CASSPRQVQGNQPQHF,TGTGCCAGCTCACCGAGACAGGTGCAGGGCAATCAGCCCCAGCATTTT
.,TRBJ2-5,TRBD1,TRBV7-3,CASSLAGTGGETQYF,TGTGCCAGCAGCCTAGCGGGGACAGGGGGGGAGACCCAGTACTTC
.,TRBJ2-1,.,TRBV2,CASRTGTQSYNEQFF,TGTGCCAGCAGGACGGGGACCCAGTCCTACAATGAGCAGTTCTTC
.,TRBJ2-5,TRBD2,TRBV5-1,CASSLANREEETQYF,TGCGCCAGCAGCTTGGCCAATCGGGAGGAGGAGACCCAGTACTTC
.,TRBJ1-2,TRBD1,TRBV10-2,CASSDDRERYGYTF,TGCGCCAGCAGTGATGACAGGGAAAGATATGGCTACACCTTC
few,TRBJ2-2,TRBD1,TRBV5-1,CASSSDRVGNGELFF,TGCGCCAGCAGCTCAGACAGGGTTGGTAACGGGGAGCTGTTTTTT
.,TRBJ2-1,.,TRBV18,CASSPRTGRDEQFF,TGTGCCAGCTCACCAAGAACAGGCAGGGATGAGCAGTTCTTC
few,TRBJ2-6,.,TRBV7-9,CASSLLANVLTF,TGTGCCAGCAGCCTCCTGGCCAACGTCCTGACTTTC
.,TRBJ1-3,.,TRBV6-5,CAAGGQSKDTIYF,TGTGCCGCGGGGGGACAAAGTAAGGACACCATATATTTT
.,TRBJ2-3,.,TRBV28,CASSSDSGRNTDTQYF,TGTGCCAGCAGTTCTGACTCGGGACGGAACACAGATACGCAGTATTTT
few,TRBJ1-2,.,TRBV2,CASSEPGINYGYTF,TGTGCCAGCAGTGAGCCCGGGATAAACTATGGCTACACCTTC
few,TRBJ1-1,.,TRBV6-6,CASEDTEAFF,TGTGCCAGCGAGGACACTGAAGCTTTCTTT
.,TRBJ2-3,.,TRBV18,CASSPISGGPNPNTQYF,TGTGCCAGCTCACCAATTTCCGGGGGACCAAATCCTAATACGCAGTATTTT
.,TRBJ2-2,TRBD1,TRBV5-1,CASSPPGQGTGELFF,TGCGCCAGCAGCCCCCCGGGACAGGGGACCGGGGAGCTGTTTTTT
.,TRBJ1-2,TRBD1,TRBV5-1,CASSLSTGGGYTF,TGCGCCAGCAGCTTGTCTACAGGGGGCGGCTACACCTTC
medium-sized,TRBJ2-7,.,TRBV19,CASSVGGDEQYF,TGTGCCAGTAGTGTAGGTGGCGACGAGCAGTACTTC
.,TRBJ2-2,TRBD2,TRBV27,CASSFVGLAGNTGELFF,TGTGCCAGCAGTTTCGTCGGGCTAGCGGGGAACACCGGGGAGCTGTTTTTT
.,TRBJ2-5,.,TRBV6-1,CASSKGGRSFSETQYF,TGTGCCAGCAGTAAAGGTGGGAGATCCTTCTCGGAGACCCAGTACTTC
.,TRBJ2-7,.,TRBV16,CASSPNYEQYF,TGTGCCAGCAGCCCCAACTACGAGCAGTACTTC